The present TCR beta chain was sequenced within a study of T cells in Graves' hyperthyroidism and ophthalmopathy. Study-wide results and caveats: Ophthalmopathy was predicted by the model a median of about six months ahead of onset. Most clonotypes expanded in thyroid above 0.001 were likewise present in blood. Separation of ophthalmopathy from stable hyperthyroidism was achieved by a 13 V-J model.

The source material, RNA transcripts, was used to amplify TCR beta CDR3 regions. Initially, a first-round RT-PCR of the TCR CDR3 employed the HTBI primer set. TCRdb called the multiplex PCR reads again in MiXCR, with one record for every CDR3 protein. The sample has about 560,000 distinct CDR3 sequences; 16% are singletons. A remark on this clonotype: Its antigen is currently unknown.

The PBMCs studied were ones that came from roughly 11 ml fresh peripheral blood. Germline assignment: CDR1 SGHDN and CDR2 FVKESK. The V end lost 0 bases, the J end lost 0 bases, and 14 bases lay between the germline ends. This CDR3 has 17 amino acids. The receptor's source is a woman aged 18-29 years with Graves' hyperthyroidism. Sequencing used blood. The chain recombines TRBV14 with TRBJ1-1, with D possibly being TRBD1 (5 bases). CDR3 sequence: CASSQDPGGGLNTEAFF. In DNA, the CDR3 is TGTGCCAGCAGCCAAGATCCTGGGGGGGGATTGAACACTGAAGCTTTCTTT. The variable domain in full, completed from reference TRBV14 and TRBJ1-1, reads EAGVTQFPSHSVIEKGQTVTLRCDPISGHDNLYWYRRVMGKEIKFLLHFVKESKQDESGMPNNRFLAERTGGTYSTLKVQPAELEDSGVYFCASSQDPGGGLNTEAFFGQGTRLTVV.